The T cell receptor beta chain described here comes from a study of T cells in Graves' hyperthyroidism and ophthalmopathy. This clonotype was seen a few times. Patients were excluded because of uncontrolled infection, other autoimmune disease, pregnancy or lactation. In making diagnoses, clinical symptoms, serum thyroxine and TRAb, thyroid ultrasound and orbital computed tomography were all used. The junction had 6 bases not matched to a gene; V was cut back by 4 bases and J by 8 bases. This CDR3 spans 13 amino acids. CDR1 MNHEY and CDR2 SMNVEV come from the germline V gene (reference sequence). Amplified regions were TCR beta CDR3 sequences from RNA transcripts. RT-PCR in the first round (using the HTBI primer set) targeted the TCR CDR3. TCRdb itself ran the multiplex PCR reads through MiXCR, one entry per CDR3 protein. Of hundreds of thousands of distinct CDR3 sequences in the sample, just under 20% were seen once.

This rearrangement joins TRBV27 to TRBJ1-2, with 8 nucleotides matching TRBD1. The receptor was isolated from a middle-aged man with Graves' ophthalmopathy. The sample taken for sequencing was blood. CDR3 residues: CASSSPGGWGYTF. The CDR3 DNA is TGTGCCAGCAGTTCCCCAGGGGGCTGGGGCTACACCTTC.